The 13 T cell receptor beta chains given below trace back to one sample, sequenced in a study of blood T cells in healthy people across ages. The second PCR ran about 6 to 12 cycles with a sample-barcoded 5' primer and J-beta primers. TCRdb reanalysed the 5' RACE reads using MiXCR and keeps one entry per CDR3 protein. The sample has about 800,000 distinct CDR3 sequences; around a quarter are singletons. This same sample was also part of a study on T cells of mothers and their children.

The sequenced sample consisted of blood. Receptors originate from a boy between 5 and 17 years old in good health.

This clonotype came up a few times. V and J are TRBV4-1 and TRBJ2-7; the D call may be TRBD1 or TRBD2 (5 bases each). V was clipped by 1 base and J by 2 bases, with 12 bases between them. This CDR3 is built from 15 residues. CDR1 and CDR2 (germline): MGHRA, YSYEKL. CDR3 sequence reads: CASSQGPRDAYEQYF. The CDR3 DNA is TGCGCCAGCAGCCAAGGACCACGGGACGCCTACGAGCAGTACTTC.

This chain uses TRBV27 with TRBJ1-1; unclear D gene. CDR3 length: 15 amino acids. Germline lookup yields CDR1 MNHEY and CDR2 SMNVEV (reference sequence). Trimming took off 6 bases at V and 3 bases at J, with 17 bases between the two ends. The CDR3 DNA sequence: TGTGCCAGCAGCACAAATAAAGGAGGGCACACTGAAGCTTTCTTT. It codes for CASSTNKGGHTEAFF.

The genes are TRBV20-1 and TRBJ2-1; 12 bases align to TRBD2. The CDR3 covers 14 residues. V shed 6 bases, J shed 8 bases, and the junction held 8 bases outside the gene matches. The germline V gene has CDR1 DFQATT and CDR2 SNEGSKA (reference sequence). CDR3 sequence reads: CSAELAGGHHEQFF. The CDR3 DNA reads TGCAGTGCCGAACTAGCGGGAGGACACCATGAGCAGTTCTTC.

The count of this clonotype is one. This chain links TRBV5-1 with TRBJ2-1; 9 nucleotides align to TRBD2. Trimming removed 4 bases from V and 5 bases from J; junction bases left unmatched: 4. Germline V lookup: CDR1 SGHRS, CDR2 YFSETQ. This CDR3 is built from 14 residues. CDR3 nucleotide sequence: TGCGCCAGCAGCCTAGCGGGATACCACAATGAGCAGTTCTTC. Its protein product is CASSLAGYHNEQFF.

The chain has TRBV28 and TRBJ1-2; 9 bases align to TRBD1. This CDR3 has 16 amino acids. V lost 5 bases, J lost 4 bases, and 11 bases stayed unmatched. CDR1 is MDHEN and CDR2 is SYDVKM in the germline V gene. The DNA of the CDR3 is TGTGCCAGCAGTCCGGGACAGGGCGTCCAAAGCTATGGCTACACCTTC. It is translated as CASSPGQGVQSYGYTF.

This clonotype came up a few times. The V gene is TRBV20-1, the J gene TRBJ2-5; D tentatively reads TRBD1 or TRBD2 (5 bases each). This CDR3 contains 14 residues. V was pared by 1 base and J by 4 bases, with 13 bases between. The germline V gene encodes CDR1 DFQATT and CDR2 SNEGSKA (reference sequence). CDR3: CSARGGTGIETQYF. Here the CDR3 DNA reads TGCAGTGCTAGAGGTGGGACCGGTATAGAGACCCAGTACTTC.

This chain uses TRBV11-2 with TRBJ2-7; D unresolved. Gene TRBJ2-1 matches the end of the DNA better, so the J call may be wrong. Germline V gene data show CDR1 as SGHAT and CDR2 as FQNNGV. The length of the CDR3 is 15 residues. The CDR3 region is CASSFTRNPYNEQFF. The CDR3 coding sequence is TGTGCCAGCAGCTTCACACGGAACCCTTACAATGAGCAGTTCTTC.

This clonotype was observed a few times. The J gene is TRBJ1-2, the V gene TRBV5-1; D gene unclear. The V end lost 5 bases, the J end lost 1 base, and 12 bases lay between the germline ends. Germline V gene data show CDR1 as SGHRS and CDR2 as YFSETQ. The CDR3 runs 14 residues. The CDR3 protein is CASRLTLSNYGYTF. In DNA form, the CDR3 reads TGCGCCAGCAGACTGACTTTAAGTAACTATGGCTACACCTTC. Based on the CDR3 plus reference TRBV5-1 and TRBJ1-2, the full variable domain is KAGVTQTPRYLIKTRGQQVTLSCSPISGHRSVSWYQQTPGQGLQFLFEYFSETQRNKGNFPGRFSGRQFSNSRSEMNVSTLELGDSALYLCASRLTLSNYGYTFGSGTRLTVV.

This clonotype was observed a few times. The gene calls are TRBV9 and TRBJ2-3; no definite D call. Germline V gene data show CDR1 as SGDLS and CDR2 as YYNGEE. The CDR3 totals 14 residues. The V gene lost 0 bases and the J gene lost 4 bases, with 9 bases spanning the gap. CDR3 nucleotide sequence: TGTGCCAGCAGCGTAGTGGGATCGGCAGATACGCAGTATTTT. Translated: CASSVVGSADTQYF. The full variable domain, in which reference TRBV9 and TRBJ2-3 provide the parts outside the CDR3, is DSGVTQTPKHLITATGQRVTLRCSPRSGDLSVYWYQQSLDQGLQFLIQYYNGEERAKGNILERFSAQQFPDLHSELNLSSLELGDSALYFCASSVVGSADTQYFGPGTRLTVL.

The chain uses TRBV28 and TRBJ2-1; 13 bases match TRBD2. The CDR3 is 18 residues long. Trimming removed 1 base from V and 3 bases from J; junction bases left unmatched: 6. The germline V gene encodes CDR1 MDHEN and CDR2 SYDVKM. The CDR3 bases are TGTGCCAGCAGTTTATTCCCCGGACTAGCGGGAGTCTACAATGAGCAGTTCTTC. As protein: CASSLFPGLAGVYNEQFF.

This rearrangement joins TRBV5-1 to TRBJ1-3; a weak D match, TRBD1 (6 bases). Trimming left V 0 bases short and J 1 base short, with 11 bases between. The length of the CDR3 is 16 residues. The V gene's germline CDR1 is SGHRS and CDR2 YFSETQ. CDR3 region: CASSLAGRGSGNTIYF. CDR3 nucleotides: TGCGCCAGCAGCTTGGCCGGCAGGGGATCTGGAAACACCATATATTTT.

This clonotype was recorded a few times. The chain recombines TRBV7-2 with TRBJ1-3; D remains unclear. There are 15 residues in the CDR3. Germline CDR1 is SGHTA and CDR2 is FQGNSA. Trimming shortened V by 5 bases and J by 7 bases, and 18 bases separated the two germline ends. The CDR3 DNA sequence: TGTGCCAGCAGCCGCCTGACCCTAGAGGAGAACACCATATATTTT. This codes for CASSRLTLEENTIYF.

V usage is TRBV6-2 or TRBV6-3 and J usage is TRBJ2-1, with 16 bases that match TRBD2. V lost 1 base to trimming and J lost 3 bases; unmatched junction nucleotides: 6. The CDR3 consists of 19 residues. Germline CDR1 reads MNHEY; CDR2 reads SVGEGT. The DNA for the CDR3 is TGTGCCAGCAGTTACTTGGGGACTAGCGGGGGGGCCAACTACAATGAGCAGTTCTTC. Translated, it gives CASSYLGTSGGANYNEQFF.